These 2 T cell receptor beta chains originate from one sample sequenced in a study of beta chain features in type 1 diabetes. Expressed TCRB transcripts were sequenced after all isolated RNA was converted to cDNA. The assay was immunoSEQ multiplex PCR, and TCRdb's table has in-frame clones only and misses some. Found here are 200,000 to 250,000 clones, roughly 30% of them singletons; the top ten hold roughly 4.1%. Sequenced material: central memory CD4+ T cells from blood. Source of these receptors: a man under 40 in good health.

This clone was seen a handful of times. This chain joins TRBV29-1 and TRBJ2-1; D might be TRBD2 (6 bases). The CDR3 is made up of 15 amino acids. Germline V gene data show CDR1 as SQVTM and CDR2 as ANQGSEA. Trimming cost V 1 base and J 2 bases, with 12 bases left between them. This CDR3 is CSVEVSGSTYNEQFF. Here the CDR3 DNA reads TGCAGCGTTGAAGTGAGCGGGTCTACCTACAATGAGCAGTTCTTC.

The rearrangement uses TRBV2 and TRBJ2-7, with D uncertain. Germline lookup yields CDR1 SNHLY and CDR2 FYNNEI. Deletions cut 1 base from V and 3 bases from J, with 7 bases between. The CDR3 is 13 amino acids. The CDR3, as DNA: TGTGCCAGCAGTGAAGGCGGATACTACGAGCAGTACTTC. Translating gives CASSEGGYYEQYF.